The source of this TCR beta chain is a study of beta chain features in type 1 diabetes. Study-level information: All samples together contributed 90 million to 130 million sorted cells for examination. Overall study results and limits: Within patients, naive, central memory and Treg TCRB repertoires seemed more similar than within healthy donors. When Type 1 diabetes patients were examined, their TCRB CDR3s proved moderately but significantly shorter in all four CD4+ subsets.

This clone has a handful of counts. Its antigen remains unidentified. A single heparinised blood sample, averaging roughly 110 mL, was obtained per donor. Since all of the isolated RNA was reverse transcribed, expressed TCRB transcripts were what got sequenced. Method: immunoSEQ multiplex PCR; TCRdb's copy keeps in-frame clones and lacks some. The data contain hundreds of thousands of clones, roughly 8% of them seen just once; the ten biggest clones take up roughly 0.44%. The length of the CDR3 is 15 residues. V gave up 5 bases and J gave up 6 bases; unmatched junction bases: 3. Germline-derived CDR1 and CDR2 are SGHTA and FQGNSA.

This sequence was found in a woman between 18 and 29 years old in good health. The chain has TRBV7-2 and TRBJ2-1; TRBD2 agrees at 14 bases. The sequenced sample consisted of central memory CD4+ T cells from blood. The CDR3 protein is CASSQGLAGANEQFF. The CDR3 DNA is TGTGCCAGCAGCCAGGGACTAGCGGGGGCCAATGAGCAGTTCTTC.